These T cell receptor beta chains were read from a single sample in a study of shared T cell receptors in the human thymus. TCRdb's table, derived via immunoSEQ multiplex PCR, lists solely in-frame clones and lacks some. The sample holds 600,000 to 900,000 clones, around 85% seen once. This sample was also put to use in a study of human thymus T cells.

Sequenced: thymocytes. These receptors were obtained from a girl in the first two years of life with a congenital heart defect. CDR3s include the opening cysteine and the closing phenylalanine or tryptophan. The order of the fields is J gene, clone size, D gene, V gene, CDR3 DNA, CDR3 protein. The D gene is left open where the match is weak. The size entry is marked missing in some rows and otherwise reads once, few, many or a size class.

j_gene: TRBJ2-6; abundance: -; d_gene: -; v_gene: TRBV30; CDR3nt: TGTGCCTGGGAAGGCCAAAAAGGGGGATTAGGCATTTCTGGGGCCAACGTCCTGACTTTC; CDR3aa: CAWEGQKGGLGISGANVLTF
j_gene: TRBJ1-2; abundance: -; d_gene: TRBD1; v_gene: TRBV5-6; CDR3nt: TGTGCCAGCAGCGGGGGACAGGGGAGGGAATATGGCTACACCTTC; CDR3aa: CASSGGQGREYGYTF
j_gene: TRBJ1-6; abundance: -; d_gene: TRBD1; v_gene: TRBV2; CDR3nt: TGTGCCAGCAGGGGGGACAGGGGGCCTTCCTATAATTCACCCCTCCACTTT; CDR3aa: CASRGDRGPSYNSPLHF
j_gene: TRBJ1-5; abundance: once; d_gene: -; v_gene: TRBV4-1; CDR3nt: TGCGCCAGCAGCCAACATCTCTGGCCGACAGCTTCAGACTTCCACAATCAGCCCCAGCATTTT; CDR3aa: CASSQHLWPTASDFHNQPQHF
j_gene: TRBJ1-2; abundance: few; d_gene: -; v_gene: TRBV4-2; CDR3nt: TGTGCCAGCAGCCCCCGGGAATCGCCCGCTGTGGACTATGGCTACACCTTC; CDR3aa: CASSPRESPAVDYGYTF
j_gene: TRBJ2-5; abundance: -; d_gene: TRBD2; v_gene: TRBV28; CDR3nt: TGTGCCAGCAGTTTGACGGCTAGCGGAGCGGAAGAGACCCAGTACTTC; CDR3aa: CASSLTASGAEETQYF
j_gene: TRBJ2-2; abundance: -; d_gene: TRBD1; v_gene: TRBV28; CDR3nt: TGTGCCAGCAGTTTCTACAGGGGTAGCGGGGAGCTGTTTTTT; CDR3aa: CASSFYRGSGELFF
j_gene: TRBJ2-2; abundance: -; d_gene: -; v_gene: TRBV6-1; CDR3nt: TGTGCCAGCAGTGAAACTGTAAGATCTCCCTCAGGGGCCGGGGAGCTGTTTTTT; CDR3aa: CASSETVRSPSGAGELFF
j_gene: TRBJ2-3; abundance: -; d_gene: -; v_gene: TRBV7-6; CDR3nt: TGTGCCAGCAGCTTAGGGCTAGCAACCGATACGCAGTATTTT; CDR3aa: CASSLGLATDTQYF
j_gene: TRBJ1-6; abundance: -; d_gene: -; v_gene: TRBV6-1; CDR3nt: TGTGCCAGCACCTCCCCCCCGGGGTCGACCCTCCACTTT; CDR3aa: CASTSPPGSTLHF
j_gene: TRBJ2-1; abundance: -; d_gene: -; v_gene: TRBV19; CDR3nt: TGTGCCAGTAGTGCCCGGGAGTTCGCGGGTGAGCAGTTCTTC; CDR3aa: CASSAREFAGEQFF
j_gene: TRBJ2-7; abundance: -; d_gene: -; v_gene: TRBV28; CDR3nt: TGTGCCAGCAGTTTTCTCCGGGACACGGCCTACGAGCAGTACTTC; CDR3aa: CASSFLRDTAYEQYF
j_gene: TRBJ1-1; abundance: -; d_gene: TRBD1; v_gene: TRBV5-1; CDR3nt: TGCGCCAGCAGCTTCCAGGGGGCGCGGAACACTGAAGCTTTCTTT; CDR3aa: CASSFQGARNTEAFF
j_gene: TRBJ1-2; abundance: -; d_gene: TRBD1; v_gene: TRBV19; CDR3nt: TGTGCCAGTAGTATCACCCGGGACAGGGGTTACGGCTACACCTTC; CDR3aa: CASSITRDRGYGYTF
j_gene: TRBJ1-6; abundance: -; d_gene: -; v_gene: TRBV27; CDR3nt: TGTGCCAGCAGTTTAAAGCCCACGCGGGGGGCCACCTATAATTCACCCCTCCACTTT; CDR3aa: CASSLKPTRGATYNSPLHF
j_gene: TRBJ1-5; abundance: few; d_gene: -; v_gene: TRBV27; CDR3nt: TGTGCCAGCAGTGAACGACAGGCCCTTAGCAATCAGCCCCAGCATTTT; CDR3aa: CASSERQALSNQPQHF
j_gene: TRBJ2-1; abundance: -; d_gene: TRBD2; v_gene: TRBV4-3; CDR3nt: TGCGCCAGCAGCCAAGAACACTCAGGACTAGCGGGGGGGCATGGGGCCTACAATGAGCAGTTCTTC; CDR3aa: CASSQEHSGLAGGHGAYNEQFF
j_gene: TRBJ1-1; abundance: -; d_gene: -; v_gene: TRBV15; CDR3nt: TGTGCCACCAGCAGAGGCGGTTTGGACACTGAAGCTTTCTTT; CDR3aa: CATSRGGLDTEAFF